A selection of T cell receptor beta chains follows, all from one sample in a study of T cells in tuberculosis. Here immunoSEQ multiplex PCR was the method, and the copy in TCRdb shows in-frame clones only, minus some. The sample holds roughly 34,000 clones, 95% to 96% seen once. Sequenced material: PBMCs. The receptors come from a donor aged 10 to 29 with latent tuberculosis or without tuberculosis infection. Each CDR3 is given with its conserved first and last residue. A D gene is named only where the DNA matches it firmly. Not all rows give a size; the values are once, few, many and, for expanded clones, a class.

TRBV5-4,TRBD1,TRBJ1-6,few,TGTGCCAGCAGCTCCCTCGACAGGGAGAATTCACCCCTCCACTTT,CASSSLDRENSPLHF
TRBV25-1,TRBD2,TRBJ2-7,.,TGTGCCAGCCAAGGACTAGCGGGGCCCCACGAGCAGTACTTC,CASQGLAGPHEQYF
TRBV2,TRBD2,TRBJ2-5,few,TGTGCCAGCAGTCCCGGAGGGAGCGGGGGCGTCCAAGAGACCCAGTACTTC,CASSPGGSGGVQETQYF
TRBV18,TRBD2,TRBJ2-7,.,TGTGCCAGCTCACTATCGACCAGCGGGGGGGCCTACGAGCAGTACTTC,CASSLSTSGGAYEQYF
TRBV19,TRBD1,TRBJ1-2,.,TGTGCCAGTAGATCACCGGGACAGAACAGAAATGGCTACACCTTC,CASRSPGQNRNGYTF
TRBV11-2,TRBD2,TRBJ2-1,.,TGTGCCAGCAGCCGTGATATTTTAGCGGGCAGATCTGGTGAGCAGTTCTTC,CASSRDILAGRSGEQFF
TRBV27,.,TRBJ1-1,.,TGTGCCGGGGCTTCGGAAGCTTTCTTT,CAGASEAFF
TRBV6-1,TRBD1,TRBJ2-4,.,TGTGCCAGCAGTGCCCCGGGACAGGGGCCCAGAAACATTCAGTACTTC,CASSAPGQGPRNIQYF
TRBV11-2,.,TRBJ2-3,.,TGTGCCAGCAGCTTAGGGCGGAACCCCGGTCCCTATACGCAGTATTTT,CASSLGRNPGPYTQYF
TRBV13,.,TRBJ2-5,.,TGTGCCAGCAGCTTAGGCAGGGCTACGAAAGAGACCCAGTACTTC,CASSLGRATKETQYF
TRBV7-2,TRBD1,TRBJ2-7,once,TGTGCCAGCAGCTTGTCCGGGACAGACAAAATCTACGAGCAGTACTTC,CASSLSGTDKIYEQYF
TRBV9,.,TRBJ2-7,.,TGTGCCAGCAGCCCCCGCGGGCCGAGCTACGAGCAGTACTTC,CASSPRGPSYEQYF
TRBV7-9,.,TRBJ1-2,.,TGTGCCAGCAGCTTAGAGGTTCCCGGGAAAGGCTACACCTTC,CASSLEVPGKGYTF
TRBV5-6,.,TRBJ2-5,.,TGTGCCAGCAGCTTTGCGACCGGGACTCATCAAGAGACCCAGTACTTC,CASSFATGTHQETQYF
TRBV7-8,TRBD1,TRBJ1-2,.,TGTGCCAGCAGCTTAGGACAGGGGGAGTACTATGGCTACACCTTC,CASSLGQGEYYGYTF
TRBV2,.,TRBJ2-3,.,TGTGCCAGCAGTGTGACTACAGATACGCAGTATTTT,CASSVTTDTQYF
TRBV7-9,.,TRBJ1-5,.,TGTGCCAGCAGCTTGGCAGGCGTAGGCAATCAGCCCCAGCATTTT,CASSLAGVGNQPQHF
TRBV30,.,TRBJ2-2,.,TGTGCCTGGAGCCCCGGACTTAACACCGGGGAGCTGTTTTTT,CAWSPGLNTGELFF
TRBV27,.,TRBJ2-1,.,TGTGCCAGCAGCCTCACCGGGATAGAGCAGTTCTTC,CASSLTGIEQFF
TRBV14,TRBD2,TRBJ2-1,.,TGTGCCAGCAGCTACCGACTAGCGGGGGGGCAGTTCTTC,CASSYRLAGGQFF
TRBV4-1,.,TRBJ2-5,.,TGCGCCAGCAGCCAAGCGAAGCTAATTGAGACCCAGTACTTC,CASSQAKLIETQYF
TRBV18,.,TRBJ1-2,.,TGTGCCAGCTCACGAGCCCAGGTGGATGGCTACACCTTC,CASSRAQVDGYTF
TRBV6-1,TRBD1,TRBJ2-2,.,TGTGCCAGCAGACCACAGGGGTGGGCCGGGGAGCTGTTTTTT,CASRPQGWAGELFF
TRBV29-1,TRBD1,TRBJ1-2,.,TGCAGCGTTCCGGGACAGGGCTATGGCTACACCTTC,CSVPGQGYGYTF
TRBV5-4,TRBD1,TRBJ2-7,.,TGTGCCAGCAGCTTCGGACAGGGGGTTGGCGAGCAGTACTTC,CASSFGQGVGEQYF
TRBV7-8,TRBD2,TRBJ2-1,.,TGTGCCAGCAACCCCCAATCGGGGGGGCGCAATGAGCAGTTCTTC,CASNPQSGGRNEQFF
TRBV2,.,TRBJ2-2,once,TGTGCCAGCAGGCGGAGGGCGAACACCGGGGAGCTGTTTTTT,CASRRRANTGELFF
TRBV10-3,TRBD1,TRBJ1-2,.,TGTGCCATCAGTGAGTCGCCGGGACAGGACTCCTATGGCTACACCTTC,CAISESPGQDSYGYTF
TRBV15,TRBD1,TRBJ1-4,.,TGTGCCACCAGCAGAGATACACAGGGGAATGAAAAACTGTTTTTT,CATSRDTQGNEKLFF
TRBV27,TRBD1,TRBJ2-2,.,TGTGCCAGCAGTCCCCAGGGGGCGGGGAACACCGGGGAGCTGTTTTTT,CASSPQGAGNTGELFF
TRBV4-3,TRBD1,TRBJ2-6,.,TGCGCCAGCAGCCACGGGACAGGGCTAAACTCTGGGGCCAACGTCCTGACTTTC,CASSHGTGLNSGANVLTF
TRBV5-1,.,TRBJ2-7,.,TGCGCCAGCAGCTTGGGGGCCGGTGACTCCTACGAGCAGTACTTC,CASSLGAGDSYEQYF
TRBV7-9,TRBD1,TRBJ1-1,.,TGTGCCAGCAGCCCGGGACAGGTGGTGGACACTGAAGCTTTCTTT,CASSPGQVVDTEAFF
TRBV11-3,.,TRBJ2-1,once,TGTGCCAGCAGCTCTAGCCTTTCGGTCTACAATGAGCAGTTCTTC,CASSSSLSVYNEQFF
TRBV2,TRBD2,TRBJ2-3,.,TGTGCCAGCAGTTTTCGGGGGGGCATCGCAGATACGCAGTATTTT,CASSFRGGIADTQYF
TRBV7-9,TRBD1,TRBJ1-2,.,TGTGCCAGCAGCTTAGAGGACAGGGCGGGCTATGGCTACACCTTC,CASSLEDRAGYGYTF
TRBV19,.,TRBJ1-2,once,TGTGCCAGTAGCGTAGGCCAGGGAAACTATGGCTACACCTTC,CASSVGQGNYGYTF
TRBV7-9,TRBD1,TRBJ2-1,.,TGTGCCAGCAGCTTCGGGACAGGATTGAATGAGCAGTTCTTC,CASSFGTGLNEQFF
TRBV25-1,TRBD1,TRBJ2-1,.,TGTGCCAGCCTGGGACAGGGGTTCTACAATGAGCAGTTCTTC,CASLGQGFYNEQFF
TRBV5-1,TRBD2,TRBJ2-3,.,TGCGCCAGCAGCCGGATAGCGGGGACCACAGATACGCAGTATTTT,CASSRIAGTTDTQYF
TRBV4-1,.,TRBJ2-3,.,TGCGCCAGCAGCCAAGAAGTCCAGGTGGGAGATACGCAGTATTTT,CASSQEVQVGDTQYF
TRBV9,TRBD2,TRBJ2-1,.,TGTGCCAGCAGTACGGGGGGGTCGAGCAATGAGCAGTTCTTC,CASSTGGSSNEQFF
TRBV5-6,TRBD1,TRBJ2-1,.,TGTGCCAGCAGCAGACCCGGGACAGGGGGCCATGAGCAGTTCTTC,CASSRPGTGGHEQFF
TRBV11-3,TRBD1,TRBJ2-5,.,TGTGCCAGCAGCCCGGGACGGAAGGGGGCGCGGGAGACCCAGTACTTC,CASSPGRKGARETQYF
TRBV7-9,.,TRBJ2-3,.,TGTGCCAGCAGCCCCCAGAATACGCAGTATTTT,CASSPQNTQYF
TRBV11-2,.,TRBJ2-7,.,TGTGCCAGCAGTCCCTTAACCTACGAGCAGTACTTC,CASSPLTYEQYF
TRBV11-2,TRBD2,TRBJ2-3,.,TGTGCCAGCAGCTTAGTTAGCGGGGGGTACACAGATACGCAGTATTTT,CASSLVSGGYTDTQYF
TRBV21-1,.,TRBJ2-7,.,TGTGCCAGCAGCAGACACGGACCGGGACAGGTAGTGGGCGAGCAGTACTTC,CASSRHGPGQVVGEQYF
TRBV5-1,.,TRBJ2-7,once,TGCGCCAGCAGCGCTGGGGGGGAGCAGTACTTC,CASSAGGEQYF
TRBV7-3,TRBD2,TRBJ2-7,.,TGTGCCAGCAGCTCCCGAGGGACTAGTGATAACGAGCAGTACTTC,CASSSRGTSDNEQYF
TRBV13,TRBD1,TRBJ1-1,.,TGTGCCAGCAGCTACCGGACAGGTTTAGGAGAGAACACTGAAGCTTTCTTT,CASSYRTGLGENTEAFF
TRBV28,.,TRBJ2-3,.,TGTGCCAGCTCAAGAGGGGGAACGAGAACAGATACGCAGTATTTT,CASSRGGTRTDTQYF
TRBV4-2,TRBD2,TRBJ2-1,.,TGTGCCAGCAGCCAAGAGCTAGCGGGAGTAGTTGGCTACAATGAGCAGTTCTTC,CASSQELAGVVGYNEQFF
TRBV7-3,.,TRBJ2-7,.,TGTGCCAGCAGCTTAGACGGTAATACGGGGGAGCAGTACTTC,CASSLDGNTGEQYF
TRBV6-5,TRBD1,TRBJ1-4,.,TGTGCCAGCAGTTCGGCAGGGGGCTCTAATGAAAAACTGTTTTTT,CASSSAGGSNEKLFF
TRBV27,.,TRBJ2-5,.,TGTGCCAGCAGAGTGCGGGGCCTTTGGGAGACCCAGTACTTC,CASRVRGLWETQYF
TRBV12-5,TRBD1,TRBJ2-3,.,TGTGCTAGTGGTTACAGGGGGTCAGATACGCAGTATTTT,CASGYRGSDTQYF
TRBV30,TRBD1,TRBJ1-4,.,TGTGCCTGGAGAGGGACAGGGATTGAAAAACTGTTTTTT,CAWRGTGIEKLFF
TRBV9,TRBD2,TRBJ2-5,.,TGTGCCAGCAGCGCCCGGACTAGCGAAGAGACCCAGTACTTC,CASSARTSEETQYF
TRBV19,.,TRBJ1-3,.,TGTGCCAGTAGTATGGGCCCAAGCTCTGGAAACACCATATATTTT,CASSMGPSSGNTIYF